The rows below give T cell receptor beta chains drawn from one sample of a study of CD8+ T cells in alopecia areata. TCRdb's table, derived via immunoSEQ multiplex PCR, lists solely in-frame clones and lacks some. The profile shows over 150,000 clones, around 50% of them singletons. This specimen consisted of CD4+ T cells sorted from blood, obtained at week 0. These receptors were taken from a human donor with alopecia areata. CDR3s include the opening cysteine and the closing phenylalanine or tryptophan. A D gene is named only where the DNA matches it firmly. Some rows mark clone size as missing; the rest say once, few, many or name a class of expanded clone.

j_call d_call cdr3_length v_call clone_size cdr3_nt cdr3_aa
TRBJ2-1 TRBD2 16 TRBV30 - TGTGCCTGGACCCCAAGTAGACTAGCTTCCTACAATGAGCAGTTCTTC CAWTPSRLASYNEQFF
TRBJ1-1 - 11 TRBV20-1 - TGCAGTGCTCCAAGGTCCGGTGAAGCTTTCTTT CSAPRSGEAFF
TRBJ1-1 - 14 TRBV5-1 few TGCGCCAGCAGCTTGGCCGGGGCGAACACTGAAGCTTTCTTT CASSLAGANTEAFF
TRBJ2-1 - 15 TRBV11-2 - TGTGCCAGCAGCGCAGGGGCCCTCTCCTACAATGAGCAGTTCTTC CASSAGALSYNEQFF
TRBJ2-7 - 14 TRBV6-5 - TGTGCCAGCATACAGGGCGTAAGGAACTACGAGCAGTACTTC CASIQGVRNYEQYF
TRBJ1-1 - 14 TRBV5-6 few TGTGCCAGCAGCAATCGAGCGGGGCCGACTGAAGCTTTCTTT CASSNRAGPTEAFF
TRBJ1-2 - 14 TRBV18 - TGTGCCAGCTCACCGGCAGGACAGATGCATGGCTACACCTTC CASSPAGQMHGYTF
TRBJ1-5 TRBD1 14 TRBV10-3 - TGTGCCATCAGCCAAGACAGGGTGAAGCAGCCCCAGCATTTT CAISQDRVKQPQHF
TRBJ1-6 - 15 TRBV15 - TGTGCCACCAGCAGGAGAAACAGTGACTATTCACCCCTCCACTTT CATSRRNSDYSPLHF
TRBJ1-6 TRBD1 15 TRBV27 few TGTGCCAGCAGTTCCAGGGGGCTGGGTAATTCACCCCTCCACTTT CASSSRGLGNSPLHF
TRBJ2-7 - 14 TRBV9 - TGTGCCAGCAGCGTAGATCACGGGCCCTACGAGCAGTACTTC CASSVDHGPYEQYF
TRBJ2-3 - 14 TRBV4-1 - TGCGCCAGCAGCCAGGACAGAGCCACAGATACGCAGTATTTT CASSQDRATDTQYF
TRBJ1-2 - 14 TRBV19 - TGCGCTTCCTCTAGAGGGGGACCCTTCTATGGCTACACCTTC CASSRGGPFYGYTF
TRBJ2-7 - 11 TRBV5-8 many TGTGCCAGCAGCATTAGACAGGAGCAGTACTTC CASSIRQEQYF
TRBJ1-2 - 13 TRBV6-5 - TGTGCCAGCAGTTACTCGGAGGTTGGTGGCTACACCTTC CASSYSEVGGYTF
TRBJ1-5 - 11 TRBV23-1 few TGCGCCAGCAGTCAATACCAGCCCCAGCATTTT CASSQYQPQHF
TRBJ1-1 - 14 TRBV4-1 - TGCGCCAGCAGCCTCGGGCATCAGAACACTGAAGCTTTCTTT CASSLGHQNTEAFF
TRBJ1-2 - 12 TRBV7-9 - TGTGCCAGCGAGGGAGAGAACTATGGCTACACCTTC CASEGENYGYTF
TRBJ2-1 - 14 TRBV6-1 - TGTGCCAGCAGGGCCGCGTCGGCCCTCAATGAGCAGTTCTTC CASRAASALNEQFF
TRBJ2-1 TRBD2 15 TRBV30 - TGTGCCTGGAGTATGGGACTAGGGGGTAAGGATGAGCAGTTCTTC CAWSMGLGGKDEQFF
TRBJ1-1 - 11 TRBV29-1 few TGCAGCGCTTCACGGACCGAAGAAGCTTTCTTT CSASRTEEAFF
TRBJ1-1 TRBD1 15 TRBV30 - TGTGCCTGGAGAGACCCCGGACAGGGGAGGACTGAAGCTTTCTTT CAWRDPGQGRTEAFF
TRBJ2-5 - 13 TRBV5-1 once TGCGCCAGCAGCCCGGGGAATGAAGAGACCCAGTACTTC CASSPGNEETQYF